This T cell receptor beta chain was sequenced in a study of blood T cell repertoires in COVID-19. Across the whole study: Acute and convalescent COVID-19 specimens originated in the United States, Italy and Spain. The cDNA or gDNA used as material had been derived from T cells, B-cell-depleted T cells, or PBMCs.

As processed by the authors: For nucleated cells, counts were estimated from reference gene primer amplification. The assay was immunoSEQ multiplex PCR, and TCRdb's table has in-frame clones only and misses some. V, J and clone size derive from that table, while D and trimming were established from the DNA sequence. This repertoire shows roughly 140,000 clones, over 80% found once; its top ten account for 9.5% to 12%. This CDR3 spans 14 amino acids. Trimming shortened V by 4 bases and J by 5 bases, and 15 bases separated the two germline ends. Germline V gene sequence: CDR1 SGDLS, CDR2 YYNGEE. The chain has TRBV9 and TRBJ1-2; tentatively, D is TRBD1 (6 bases). The sequenced sample was peripheral blood. The sequence came from a woman aged 80 or over with acute or convalescent COVID-19. CDR3 DNA: TGTGCCAGCAGCCCACGGACAGATACTTATGGCTACACCTTC. This encodes CASSPRTDTYGYTF.